Below, 28 T cell receptor beta chains from the same sample are listed, as sequenced in a study of PD-1 blockade in classical Hodgkin lymphoma. The repertoire was sequenced with immunoSEQ multiplex PCR; TCRdb's copy has only in-frame clones and lacks some. The sample lists about 46,000 clones; 80% were seen once. Each patient's relapse followed autologous stem cell transplantation, and brentuximab vedotin exposure varied. The sample in question was peripheral blood mononuclear cells (PBMCs), obtained before the second cycle of nivolumab. The receptor source for this set is a human donor with classical Hodgkin lymphoma.

This clone came up a few times. V usage is TRBV11-1 and J usage is TRBJ2-5, with D uncertain. Trimming removed 1 base from V and 5 bases from J, with 14 bases in between. The CDR3 runs to 15 residues. Germline CDR1 and CDR2: SGHAT and FQDESV (reference sequence). The CDR3 protein is CASSLVGNPRETQYF. The CDR3, as DNA: TGTGCCAGCAGCTTAGTAGGGAACCCAAGGGAGACCCAGTACTTC.

The chain has TRBV5-5 and TRBJ1-5, with D possibly TRBD1 on 5 matching bases. The germline V gene has CDR1 SGHKS and CDR2 YYEKEE (reference sequence). This CDR3 is built from 14 residues. V was pared by 0 bases and J by 10 bases, with 14 bases between. CDR3 coding DNA: TGTGCCAGCAGCTTGGAGGGGCCGCTAACCCCCCAGCATTTT. Its translation: CASSLEGPLTPQHF.

The V and J genes are TRBV10-3 and TRBJ1-3; D is undetermined. Germline V lookup: CDR1 ENHRY, CDR2 SYGVKD. Between the trimmed V and J ends, which lost 7 bases and 0 bases, there was a span of 13 bases. This CDR3 contains 15 residues. The CDR3 sequence is CAIKRQAGSGNTIYF. DNA for the CDR3: TGTGCCATCAAGAGGCAGGCAGGCTCTGGAAACACCATATATTTT.

In DNA, the CDR3 is TGTGCCAGCAGTGAGGGTGGCGTCCTGACTTTC. Its protein product is CASSEGGVLTF. This rearrangement joins TRBV2 to TRBJ2-6; D uncertain. Trimming took off 3 bases at V and 12 bases at J, with 6 bases between the two ends. The CDR3 has 11 amino acids. Germline CDR1 reads SNHLY; CDR2 reads FYNNEI.

The chain recombines TRBV5-4 with TRBJ2-5; TRBD1 aligns across 8 bases. This CDR3 has 14 amino acids. Trimming cost V 5 bases and J 4 bases; bases outside gene matches: 7. Germline values: CDR1 SGHNT, CDR2 YYREEE (reference sequence). The CDR3 DNA sequence: TGTGCCAGCAGTCTAATCACAGGGGGAGAGACCCAGTACTTC. This codes for CASSLITGGETQYF.

This clone was counted a few times. The rearrangement joins TRBV6-5 to TRBJ1-1; D is possibly TRBD1 (5 bases). Trimming stripped 2 bases from V and 6 bases from J, with 13 bases between. Germline CDR1 MNHEY, CDR2 SVGAGI. CDR3 length: 14 residues. The CDR3 DNA follows: TGTGCCAGCAGTTACGCCTTGGGGGGGGCTGAAGCTTTCTTT. It translates to CASSYALGGAEAFF.

This clone was counted many times. The chain carries TRBV11-2 and TRBJ2-1; D possibly corresponds to TRBD1 (5 bases). The CDR3 totals 13 residues. Germline CDR1 SGHAT, CDR2 FQNNGV. Trimming shortened V by 3 bases and J by 8 bases, and 11 bases separated the two germline ends. CDR3 protein: CASSLIGVDEQFF. CDR3 DNA sequence: TGTGCCAGCAGCTTGATAGGGGTAGATGAGCAGTTCTTC.

The genes are TRBV6-6 and TRBJ2-1; 10 bases align to TRBD2. J was trimmed by 7 bases and V by 7 bases; bases with no gene match: 10. The CDR3 extends over 15 amino acids. Germline V gene data show CDR1 as MNHNY and CDR2 as SVGAGI (reference sequence). As DNA, the CDR3 is TGTGCCAGCACCCCCCCTAGCGGGAGAGGAAATGAGCAGTTCTTC. It encodes CASTPPSGRGNEQFF.

The chain carries TRBV11-3 and TRBJ2-2; 8 bases are shared with TRBD1. Germline V gene lookup returns CDR1 SGHNT and CDR2 YENEEA. The V segment lost 5 bases and the J segment 2 bases; nucleotides outside the gene matches: 7. The CDR3 totals 16 residues. The CDR3 region has the DNA TGTGCCAGCAGCCGACAGGGGAACTACAACACCGGGGAGCTGTTTTTT. Its protein is CASSRQGNYNTGELFF.

This clone was seen once. The chain links TRBV4-2 to TRBJ2-1; 8 bases fit TRBD2. The CDR3 length is 14 residues. V lost 1 base, J lost 4 bases, and 0 bases stayed unmatched. Germline V gene sequence: CDR1 LGHNA, CDR2 YNFKEQ. The CDR3 coding sequence is TGTGCCAGCAGCCAAGCGGGGGGGTACAATGAGCAGTTCTTC. This encodes CASSQAGGYNEQFF.

The chain is built from TRBV5-6 and TRBJ2-6; no clear D. The CDR3 length is 13 residues. The germline V gene encodes CDR1 SGHDT and CDR2 YYEEEE. The V and J ends lost 0 bases and 2 bases respectively, with 0 bases between them. As DNA, the CDR3 is TGTGCCAGCAGCTTGGCTGGGGCCAACGTCCTGACTTTC. Protein product: CASSLAGANVLTF.

The genes are TRBV6-5 and TRBJ2-7; D uncertain. The CDR3 sequence is 14 residues long. Between the trimmed V and J ends, which lost 0 bases and 0 bases, there was a span of 6 bases. Germline V gene lookup returns CDR1 MNHEY and CDR2 SVGAGI. CDR3 sequence (DNA): TGTGCCAGCAGTTACTCTGGGCCCTCCTACGAGCAGTACTTC. It codes for CASSYSGPSYEQYF.

This chain links TRBV2 with TRBJ2-1; 9 bases agree with TRBD2. Germline-derived CDR1 and CDR2 are SNHLY and FYNNEI. With V trimmed by 7 bases and J by 2 bases, 6 bases remained unmatched. The CDR3 totals 15 residues. CDR3 DNA: TGTGCCAGCAAGGGCGGGAGGGGAACCTACAATGAGCAGTTCTTC. It encodes CASKGGRGTYNEQFF.

Points on this clone: Only one base separates this from a far larger clonotype, so it likely reflects a read error. V is TRBV5-4 and J is TRBJ2-1; perhaps TRBD2 as D (5 bases). CDR1 SGHNT and CDR2 YYREEE come from the germline V gene (reference sequence). The length of the CDR3 is 13 residues. The ends were cut back, 2 bases at V and 8 bases at J, with 11 bases in the middle. CDR3 sequence: CASSLEGSDEQFF. The CDR3 DNA reads as TGTGCCAGCAGCTTAGAGGGTAGCGATGAGCAGTTCTTC. Combining the CDR3 with reference TRBV5-4 and TRBJ2-1 gives the whole variable domain ETGVTQSPTHLIKTRGQQVTLRCSSQSGHNTVSWYQQALGQGPQFIFQYYREEENGRGNFPPRFSGLQFPNYSSELNVNALELDDSALYLCASSLEGSDEQFFGPGTRLTVL.

The chain recombines TRBV5-5 with TRBJ2-7; the match to TRBD1 covers 7 bases. Trimming cost V 3 bases and J 2 bases; bases outside gene matches: 8. The CDR3 contains 15 residues. The germline CDR1 and CDR2 sequences are SGHKS and YYEKEE (reference sequence). Here the CDR3 DNA reads TGTGCCAGCAGCTCCACCGGGACAGTCACCTACGAGCAGTACTTC. It encodes CASSSTGTVTYEQYF.

V and J are TRBV7-6 and TRBJ2-1, with TRBD1 matching 8 bases. The CDR3 length is 15 residues. J lost 7 bases, V lost 5 bases, and 10 bases had no gene match. Germline CDR1 and CDR2: SGHVS and FNYEAQ. CDR3: CASSPGTGELNEQFF. The DNA for the CDR3 is TGTGCCAGCAGCCCCGGGACAGGAGAACTTAATGAGCAGTTCTTC.

Remarks on this clone: Germline and junction disagree at one end, which may indicate a read error. V is TRBV6-5 and J is TRBJ1-1; 7 bases align to TRBD1. This CDR3 region has 15 residues. CDR1 and CDR2 from the germline V gene are MNHEY and SVGAGI. The CDR3 protein is CAISDSGTVNTEAFF. CDR3 coding DNA: TGTGCCATCAGTGACTCCGGGACAGTGAACACTGAAGCTTTCTTT.

The chain uses TRBV9 and TRBJ1-5; D unclear. The germline CDR1 and CDR2 sequences are SGDLS and YYNGEE. The ends were cut back, 3 bases at V and 4 bases at J, with 20 bases in the middle. The CDR3 extends over 17 amino acids. The CDR3 loop reads CASSANEISTPNQPQHF. Here the CDR3 DNA reads TGTGCCAGCAGCGCAAACGAAATTTCGACACCTAATCAGCCCCAGCATTTT.

This clone turned up a few times. This chain connects TRBV9 to TRBJ1-1; possibly TRBD1 for D (6 bases). There are 15 residues in the CDR3. Trimming removed 0 bases at V and 1 base at J, with 10 bases between. CDR1 is SGDLS, CDR2 YYNGEE, per germline. For the CDR3, the DNA is TGTGCCAGCAGCGTAGCGGAGACAGGGAACACTGAAGCTTTCTTT. Residues: CASSVAETGNTEAFF.

This clone was picked up a small number of times. The V call is TRBV29-1, the J call TRBJ1-2; maybe TRBD1 (6 bases). Germline V gene lookup returns CDR1 SQVTM and CDR2 ANQGSEA. Trimming took off 8 bases at V and 4 bases at J, with 20 bases between the two ends. The CDR3 extends over 14 amino acids. CDR3 DNA: TGCAGCATTTCTACAGGGATTTTCGGCTATGGCTACACCTTC. Translation: CSISTGIFGYGYTF.

This chain uses TRBV5-8 with TRBJ2-5, with D possibly being TRBD1 (5 bases). The CDR3 runs 13 residues. The V gene lost 3 bases and the J gene lost 7 bases, with 13 bases spanning the gap. Germline V gene lookup returns CDR1 SGHTS and CDR2 YDEGEE. This CDR3 reads CASSSLQVMTQYF. As DNA, the CDR3 is TGTGCCAGCAGCTCGTTACAGGTCATGACCCAGTACTTC.

The chain is built from TRBV6-5 and TRBJ1-5; no clear D gene. Germline CDR1 reads MNHEY; CDR2 reads SVGAGI. CDR3 size: 13 residues. Between the trimmed V and J ends, which lost 3 bases and 6 bases, there was a span of 9 bases. CDR3 loop: CASSYSTGQPQHF. In DNA form, the CDR3 reads TGTGCCAGCAGTTATTCGACCGGTCAGCCCCAGCATTTT.

The chain joins TRBV6-5 to TRBJ1-6; TRBD1 matches 9 bases. J was trimmed by 8 bases and V by 2 bases; bases with no gene match: 7. The CDR3 has 16 residues. Germline loops: CDR1 MNHEY, CDR2 SVGAGI. This CDR3 reads CASSYLRDREDSPLHF. CDR3 bases: TGTGCCAGCAGTTACCTTAGGGACAGGGAGGATTCACCCCTCCACTTT.

V is TRBV5-1 and J is TRBJ1-2, with D unresolved. Deletions cut 5 bases from V and 0 bases from J, with 11 bases between. This CDR3 comprises 14 residues. In germline, CDR1 is SGHRS, CDR2 YFSETQ. The DNA of the CDR3 is TGCGCCAGCAGTAGTGGTATTGCTAACTATGGCTACACCTTC. Amino acid sequence: CASSSGIANYGYTF.

V usage is TRBV19 and J usage is TRBJ1-5; no clear D. The CDR3 covers 12 residues. V dropped 5 bases and J dropped 4 bases, with 6 bases sitting between them. CDR1 LNHDA and CDR2 SQIVND come from the germline V gene (reference sequence). In nucleotides, the CDR3 is TGTGCCAGTAGTTCCAATAATCAGCCCCAGCATTTT. This codes for CASSSNNQPQHF.

The chain couples TRBV2 to TRBJ1-2; D is unclear. V was cut by 4 bases and J by 8 bases, with 17 bases left in between. This CDR3 comprises 14 residues. CDR1 SNHLY and CDR2 FYNNEI come from the germline V gene. The DNA of the CDR3 is TGTGCCAGCAGTGTCGCCAGAATTATGACGGGCTACACCTTC. It specifies CASSVARIMTGYTF.

As DNA, the CDR3 is TGCGCCAGCAGCCAAGGACAGTTCGGGGCCAACGTCCTGACTTTC. Protein sequence: CASSQGQFGANVLTF. This chain connects TRBV4-3 to TRBJ2-6, with D perhaps TRBD1 (5 bases). The germline V gene encodes CDR1 LGHNA and CDR2 YSLEER. The CDR3 spans 15 residues. The germline V and J ends were trimmed by 1 base and 4 bases, with 8 bases remaining between them.

The chain couples TRBV19 to TRBJ1-5, with a weak D call TRBD1 (5 bases). The CDR3 extends over 12 amino acids. Germline values: CDR1 LNHDA, CDR2 SQIVND (reference sequence). V was pared by 11 bases and J by 7 bases, with 15 bases between. In DNA, the CDR3 is TGTGCCGGGGGTTGGGGTGGACAGCCCCAGCATTTT. This codes for CAGGWGGQPQHF.